This is a list of T cell receptor beta chains from one sample in a study of blood T cells in healthy people across ages. Each CDR3 protein gets one entry after TCRdb re-called the 5' RACE reads with MiXCR. The table records approximately 600,000 distinct CDR3 sequences, roughly three fifths of them present only once. Material: blood. These receptors all stem from a man in his sixties in good health. Both conserved end residues are part of each CDR3. Each record gives: V gene, D gene, clone size, J gene, CDR3 protein, CDR3 DNA. D genes are given only for firm matches. Size values are once, few and many counts, or a class for expanded clones, and some rows have none.

>TRBV7-2|NA|NA|TRBJ2-3
CASSLEARQYRRYF
TGTGCCAGCAGCTTAGAGGCTAGACAGTACCGGCGGTATTTT
>TRBV12-3/TRBV12-4|NA|NA|TRBJ2-3
CASSLDGDTQYF
TGTGCCAGCAGTCTGGACGGGGATACGCAGTATTTT
>TRBV25-1|NA|NA|TRBJ2-1
CASSGGSRAISYNEQFF
TGTGCCAGCAGCGGAGGGTCAAGGGCGATTTCCTACAATGAGCAGTTCTTC
>TRBV28|TRBD1|NA|TRBJ2-4
CASSSGTGENIQYF
TGTGCCAGCAGTTCCGGGACAGGGGAAAACATTCAGTACTTC
>TRBV20-1|NA|NA|TRBJ2-1
CSAPSDYSSYNEQFF
TGCAGTGCCCCTAGCGATTACAGCTCCTACAATGAGCAGTTCTTC
>TRBV20-1|TRBD2|few|TRBJ2-7
CSAATSRYEQYF
TGCAGTGCTGCGACTAGCCGGTACGAGCAGTACTTC
>TRBV12-3/TRBV12-4|NA|NA|TRBJ1-2
CASRLTIGSYGYTF
TGTGCCAGCAGGCTGACTATCGGATCCTATGGCTACACCTTC
>TRBV20-1|TRBD2|NA|TRBJ2-1
CSAGRDYHEQFF
TGCAGTGCTGGCCGGGACTACCATGAGCAGTTCTTC
>TRBV29-1|NA|NA|TRBJ2-1
CSVERSAFNEQFF
TGCAGCGTTGAGAGGTCAGCCTTCAATGAGCAGTTCTTC
>TRBV20-1|TRBD2|few|TRBJ2-5
CSASRNRLTSSRETQYF
TGCAGTGCCTCCCGTAACCGGTTGACTAGCTCTCGGGAGACCCAGTACTTC
>TRBV6-2/TRBV6-3|TRBD1|few|TRBJ1-5
CASSYKGQGNQPQHF
TGTGCCAGCAGTTACAAGGGACAGGGCAATCAGCCCCAGCATTTT
>TRBV7-9|NA|NA|TRBJ2-7
CASSPGRGKGEQYF
TGTGCCAGCAGCCCTGGCAGGGGCAAGGGCGAGCAGTACTTC
>TRBV7-8|NA|NA|TRBJ1-2
CASSFAETNYGYTF
TGTGCCAGCAGCTTCGCGGAGACTAACTATGGCTACACCTTC
>TRBV6-2/TRBV6-3|TRBD1|few|TRBJ2-5
CASSYLQGARETQYF
TGTGCCAGCAGTTACTTACAGGGGGCTCGAGAGACCCAGTACTTC
>TRBV10-3|TRBD1|NA|TRBJ1-2
CAISESTGTRRGYTF
TGTGCCATCAGTGAGTCGACAGGGACGCGTCGGGGCTACACCTTC
>TRBV9|TRBD2|NA|TRBJ2-5
CASSVAGGAGETQYF
TGTGCCAGCAGCGTAGCGGGAGGGGCAGGGGAGACCCAGTACTTC
>TRBV20-1|TRBD1|NA|TRBJ2-1
CSAVTGTGGVEQFF
TGCAGTGCCGTAACCGGGACAGGGGGTGTTGAGCAGTTCTTC
>TRBV6-6|TRBD1|NA|TRBJ1-5
CASRPDRDQPQHF
TGTGCCAGCAGACCCGACAGGGATCAGCCCCAGCATTTT
>TRBV29-1|NA|NA|TRBJ1-1
CSVAVGSVNTEAFF
TGCAGCGTTGCGGTCGGCAGCGTGAACACTGAAGCTTTCTTT
>TRBV18|NA|NA|TRBJ2-5
CASSPSPTNEQYF
TGTGCCAGCTCCCCTTCCCCGACCAATGAGCAGTACTTC
>TRBV29-1|NA|NA|TRBJ2-1
CSVYGLGNEQFF
TGCAGCGTCTACGGACTGGGCAATGAGCAGTTCTTC
>TRBV9|NA|NA|TRBJ2-1
CASSEGLYNEQFF
TGTGCCAGCAGCGAGGGACTCTACAATGAGCAGTTCTTC
>TRBV6-5|TRBD1|few|TRBJ1-5
CASSPTGPLEPQHF
TGTGCCAGCAGCCCGACAGGGCCCCTGGAGCCCCAGCATTTT
>TRBV10-3|TRBD1|NA|TRBJ1-5
CATTGGSNQPQHF
TGTGCCACCACAGGGGGTAGCAATCAGCCCCAGCATTTT
>TRBV12-3/TRBV12-4|TRBD2|NA|TRBJ2-7
CASSFKKLGREGHEQYF
TGTGCCAGCAGTTTCAAGAAGCTGGGGCGGGAGGGCCACGAGCAGTACTTC
>TRBV5-6|NA|NA|TRBJ2-5
CASSWLGETQYF
TGTGCCAGCAGCTGGCTTGGAGAGACCCAGTACTTC
>TRBV29-1|TRBD2|NA|TRBJ2-3
CSVEPGTKNTDTQYF
TGCAGCGTGGAACCCGGGACTAAAAACACAGATACGCAGTATTTT
>TRBV20-1|NA|NA|TRBJ1-2
CSAKTDPRGYGYTF
TGCAGTGCAAAGACAGACCCGAGGGGCTATGGCTACACCTTC
>TRBV28|NA|few|TRBJ2-2
CASSIDREGTAGELFF
TGTGCCAGCAGTATCGACAGGGAGGGGACCGCCGGGGAGCTGTTTTTT
>TRBV6-6|TRBD2|NA|TRBJ2-5
CASRGLAGGTETQYF
TGTGCCAGCAGGGGGCTAGCGGGGGGTACTGAGACCCAGTACTTC
>TRBV11-2|NA|NA|TRBJ2-7
CANDRAALSEQYF
TGTGCAAACGACCGGGCTGCCCTGTCCGAGCAGTACTTC
>TRBV12-3/TRBV12-4|NA|few|TRBJ1-2
CASSFGQGEGYTF
TGTGCCAGCAGTTTTGGGCAGGGCGAGGGCTACACCTTC
>TRBV4-1|TRBD2|NA|TRBJ2-3
CASSPAGTRGDTQYF
TGCGCCAGCAGCCCCGCCGGGACTAGAGGAGATACGCAGTATTTT
>TRBV20-1|NA|few|TRBJ1-1
CSASLGPEAFF
TGCAGTGCTAGTTTAGGGCCCGAAGCTTTCTTT
>TRBV10-2|TRBD1|NA|TRBJ1-6
CASKIRDRGNSPLHF
TGCGCCAGTAAAATCCGGGACAGGGGGAATTCACCCCTCCACTTT
>TRBV20-1|NA|NA|TRBJ2-1
CSARGRYNEQFF
TGCAGTGCTAGAGGGAGATACAATGAGCAGTTCTTC
>TRBV7-2|TRBD1|many|TRBJ2-7
CASSPGTGGSYEQYF
TGTGCCAGCAGTCCCGGGACAGGGGGGTCCTACGAGCAGTACTTC
>TRBV20-1|TRBD2|NA|TRBJ2-5
CSANPGLAGGRETQYF
TGCAGTGCTAACCCCGGACTAGCGGGGGGTCGAGAGACCCAGTACTTC
>TRBV6-1|NA|NA|TRBJ1-2
CASSSVTYYGYTF
TGTGCCAGCAGTAGCGTGACTTACTATGGCTACACCTTC
>TRBV5-6|NA|many|TRBJ2-1
CASSLGRLPYNEQFF
TGTGCCAGCAGCTTGGGACGGTTACCCTACAATGAGCAGTTCTTC
>TRBV5-1|NA|NA|TRBJ1-1
CATSSGENTEAFF
TGCGCCACCAGTTCCGGGGAGAACACTGAAGCTTTCTTT
>TRBV27|TRBD1|few|TRBJ2-7
CASSGGTGLPSGIYEQYF
TGTGCCAGCAGTGGCGGGACAGGGTTGCCGTCGGGTATCTACGAGCAGTACTTC
>TRBV29-1|NA|NA|TRBJ2-1
CSVGSTRVGNEQFF
TGCAGCGTTGGGTCGACTAGAGTGGGGAATGAGCAGTTCTTC